This record covers a single TCR beta chain. The antigen remains undetermined. This specimen comes from a study of T cell responses to AZD1222 COVID-19 vaccine. Findings and caveats of the study: Among those given AZD1222, only 6 or 7 were seropositive at baseline.

Method: immunoSEQ multiplex PCR; TCRdb's copy keeps in-frame clones and lacks some. The table has about 110,000 clones, approximately 90% seen once. Material: peripheral blood, obtained on day 0 of AZD1222 vaccination. This TCR derives from an adult in good health.

Written as DNA, the CDR3 is TGTGCCACCAGCAGACCGGACGGAATAGAAGCTTTCTTT. Its protein is CATSRPDGIEAFF. The gene calls are TRBV15 and TRBJ1-1; D is unresolved. CDR3 length equals 13 residues. V lost 2 bases and J 8 bases, leaving 12 bases between the germline ends. The germline V gene has CDR1 LNHNV and CDR2 YYDKDF (reference sequence).